The rows below give T cell receptor beta chains drawn from one sample of a study of CD8 T cells in Susac syndrome. Using its own MiXCR run on the immunoSEQ multiplex PCR reads, TCRdb lists one record per CDR3 protein. The sample holds 160,000 or so distinct CDR3 sequences, 90% to 95% seen once. Source material: CD4+ T cells from PBMCs. Every receptor here comes from a human donor in good health. Each CDR3 is given with its conserved first and last residue. A D gene is named only where the DNA matches it firmly. Clone size appears in some rows only: once, few, many, or a class for an expanded clone.

J gene,clone size,D gene,V gene,CDR3 protein,CDR3 DNA
TRBJ2-1,.,TRBD1,TRBV14,CASSHRDRIYANEQFF,TGTGCCAGCAGCCACCGGGACAGGATCTACGCCAATGAGCAGTTCTTC
TRBJ1-2,once,.,TRBV5-1,CASSLAGNGDYGYTF,TGCGCCAGCAGCTTGGCAGGCAACGGCGACTATGGCTACACCTTC
TRBJ1-6,once,.,TRBV28,CASSSPDSLHF,TGTGCCAGCAGTTCTCCAGATTCCCTCCACTTT
TRBJ2-1,.,.,TRBV9,CASSKWGNNEQFF,TGTGCCAGCAGCAAATGGGGGAACAATGAGCAGTTCTTC
TRBJ1-4,once,TRBD1,TRBV5-6,CASSLAAGGGEKLFF,TGTGCCAGCAGCTTGGCCGCAGGGGGTGGTGAAAAACTGTTTTTT
TRBJ1-5,.,.,TRBV7-2,CASSLNVGNQPQHF,TGTGCCAGCAGCTTAAACGTCGGCAATCAGCCCCAGCATTTT
TRBJ2-5,.,TRBD1,TRBV7-9,CASSPSGGATQETQYF,TGTGCCAGCAGCCCCTCAGGGGGAGCCACCCAAGAGACCCAGTACTTC
TRBJ1-5,few,.,TRBV29-1,CSVGTRNQPQHF,TGCAGCGTTGGGACCCGGAATCAGCCCCAGCATTTT
TRBJ2-6,.,.,TRBV4-3,CASSQDRVLTF,TGCGCCAGCAGCCAAGATCGGGTCCTGACTTTC
TRBJ2-3,.,.,TRBV19,CAIKGRASDTQYF,TGTGCCATCAAGGGCAGGGCGTCAGATACGCAGTATTTT
TRBJ1-1,.,.,TRBV2,CASSGDANTEAFF,TGTGCCAGCAGTGGGGACGCGAACACTGAAGCTTTCTTT